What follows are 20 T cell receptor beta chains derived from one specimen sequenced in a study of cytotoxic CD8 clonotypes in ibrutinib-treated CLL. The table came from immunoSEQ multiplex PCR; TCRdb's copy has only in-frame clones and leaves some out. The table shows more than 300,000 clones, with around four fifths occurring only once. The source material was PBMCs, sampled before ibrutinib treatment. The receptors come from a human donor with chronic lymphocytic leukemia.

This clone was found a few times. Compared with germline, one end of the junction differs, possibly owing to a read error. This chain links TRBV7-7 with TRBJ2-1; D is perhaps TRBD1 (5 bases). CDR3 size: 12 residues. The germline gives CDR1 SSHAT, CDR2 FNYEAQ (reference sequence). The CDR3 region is CASSHDSNEQFF. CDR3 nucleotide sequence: TGTGCTAGCAGCCATGACAGCAATGAGCAGTTCTTC.

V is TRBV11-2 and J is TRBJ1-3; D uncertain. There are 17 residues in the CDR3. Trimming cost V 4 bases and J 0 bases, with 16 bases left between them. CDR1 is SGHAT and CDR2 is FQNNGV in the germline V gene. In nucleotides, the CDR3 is TGTGCCAGCAGCTCCCAACGTGGGGTCTACTCTGGAAACACCATATATTTT. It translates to CASSSQRGVYSGNTIYF.

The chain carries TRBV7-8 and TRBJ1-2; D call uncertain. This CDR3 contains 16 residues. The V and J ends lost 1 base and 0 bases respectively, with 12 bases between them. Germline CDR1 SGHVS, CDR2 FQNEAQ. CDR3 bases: TGTGCCAGCAGCTTAGATTACGGAGGAGCTAACTATGGCTACACCTTC. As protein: CASSLDYGGANYGYTF.

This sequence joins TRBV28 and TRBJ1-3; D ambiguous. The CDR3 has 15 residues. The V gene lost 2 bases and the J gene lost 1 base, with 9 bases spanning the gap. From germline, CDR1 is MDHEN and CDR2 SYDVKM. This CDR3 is CASSLALGSGNTIYF. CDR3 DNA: TGTGCCAGCAGTTTAGCTTTGGGTTCTGGAAACACCATATATTTT.

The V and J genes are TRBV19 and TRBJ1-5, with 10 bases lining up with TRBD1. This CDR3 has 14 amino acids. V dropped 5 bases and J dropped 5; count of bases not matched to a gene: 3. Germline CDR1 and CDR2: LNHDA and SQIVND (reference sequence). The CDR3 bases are TGTGCCAGTAGTCGGACAGGGGGATATCAGCCCCAGCATTTT. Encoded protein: CASSRTGGYQPQHF.

As DNA, the CDR3 is TGTGCCAGCAGTACTGGGAAGAATCAGCCCCAGCATTTT. Protein: CASSTGKNQPQHF. The J gene is TRBJ1-5, the V gene TRBV6-5; D ambiguous. Trimming shortened V by 5 bases and J by 4 bases, and 9 bases separated the two germline ends. Germline CDR1 reads MNHEY; CDR2 reads SVGAGI. This CDR3 has 13 residues.

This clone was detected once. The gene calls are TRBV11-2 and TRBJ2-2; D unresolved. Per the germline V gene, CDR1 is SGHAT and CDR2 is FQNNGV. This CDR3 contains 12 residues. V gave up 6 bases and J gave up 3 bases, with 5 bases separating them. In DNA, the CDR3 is TGTGCCAGCAGAAAAGACACCGGGGAGCTGTTTTTT. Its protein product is CASRKDTGELFF.

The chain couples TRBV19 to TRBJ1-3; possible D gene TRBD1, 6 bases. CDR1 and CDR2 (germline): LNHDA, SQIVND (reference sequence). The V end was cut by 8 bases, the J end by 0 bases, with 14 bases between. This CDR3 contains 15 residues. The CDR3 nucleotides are TGTGCCAGTGGCCGGGACACAAACTCTGGAAACACCATATATTTT. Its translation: CASGRDTNSGNTIYF.

CDR3 in amino acids: CASSVERDSYEQYF. CDR3 coding DNA: TGTGCCAGCAGCGTAGAGCGGGACTCCTACGAGCAGTACTTC. The chain recombines TRBV9 with TRBJ2-7; TRBD2 agrees at 7 bases. Germline values: CDR1 SGDLS, CDR2 YYNGEE. V shed 0 bases and J 0 bases; nucleotides not matched to a gene: 0. The CDR3 loop spans 14 amino acids.

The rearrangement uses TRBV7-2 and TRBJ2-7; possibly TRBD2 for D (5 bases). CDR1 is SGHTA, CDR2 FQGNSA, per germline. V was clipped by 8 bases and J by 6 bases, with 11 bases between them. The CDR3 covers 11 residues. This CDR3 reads CASGIGGEQYF. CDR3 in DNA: TGTGCCAGCGGAATCGGAGGCGAGCAGTACTTC.

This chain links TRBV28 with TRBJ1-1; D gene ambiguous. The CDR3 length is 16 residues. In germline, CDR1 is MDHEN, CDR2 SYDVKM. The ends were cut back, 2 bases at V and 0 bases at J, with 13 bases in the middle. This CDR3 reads CASSLSVNQVNTEAFF. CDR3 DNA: TGTGCCAGCAGTTTAAGCGTTAACCAAGTGAACACTGAAGCTTTCTTT.

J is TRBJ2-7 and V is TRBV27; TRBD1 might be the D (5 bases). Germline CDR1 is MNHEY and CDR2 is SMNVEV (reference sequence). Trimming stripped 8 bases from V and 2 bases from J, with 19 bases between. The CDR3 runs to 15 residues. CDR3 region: CASQSLDRTTYEQYF. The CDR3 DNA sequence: TGTGCCAGCCAATCACTCGACAGAACCACCTACGAGCAGTACTTC.

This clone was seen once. The CDR3 nucleotides read TGTGCCTGGAGTCTGGGGGCTAGCGGGATTGATGAGCAGTTCTTC. Amino acids: CAWSLGASGIDEQFF. The chain has TRBV30 and TRBJ2-1; 9 nucleotides align to TRBD2. Germline CDR1 and CDR2: GTSNPN and SVGIG (reference sequence). Trimming took 2 bases from V and 8 from J; bases not matched to a gene: 10. This CDR3 has 15 amino acids.

Here the CDR3 DNA reads TGTGCTAGTGGTTTAGGTTCTGGGACAGGGTACAATGAGCAGTTCTTC. Translation: CASGLGSGTGYNEQFF. The V gene is TRBV12-5, the J gene TRBJ2-1; 9 bases map to TRBD1. Trimming removed 3 bases from V and 4 bases from J; junction bases left unmatched: 7. Germline V lookup: CDR1 LGHNT, CDR2 FRNRAP. The CDR3 contains 16 residues.

This CDR3 reads CASSRGSVTDTQYF. CDR3 coding DNA: TGCGCCAGCAGCCGCGGGAGTGTCACAGATACGCAGTATTTT. V gene TRBV5-1 combines with J gene TRBJ2-3; 7 bases agree with TRBD2. Germline V gene data show CDR1 as SGHRS and CDR2 as YFSETQ. V dropped 4 bases and J dropped 2; count of bases not matched to a gene: 4. This CDR3 contains 14 residues. The whole variable domain, remainder taken from reference TRBV5-1 and TRBJ2-3, is KAGVTQTPRYLIKTRGQQVTLSCSPISGHRSVSWYQQTPGQGLQFLFEYFSETQRNKGNFPGRFSGRQFSNSRSEMNVSTLELGDSALYLCASSRGSVTDTQYFGPGTRLTVL.

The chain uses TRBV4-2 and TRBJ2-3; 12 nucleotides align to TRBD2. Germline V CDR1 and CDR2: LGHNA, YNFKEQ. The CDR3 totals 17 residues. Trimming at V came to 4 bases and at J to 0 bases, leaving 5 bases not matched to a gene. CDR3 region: CASSPVTSGRSTDTQYF. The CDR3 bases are TGTGCCAGCAGCCCAGTGACTAGCGGGAGAAGCACAGATACGCAGTATTTT.

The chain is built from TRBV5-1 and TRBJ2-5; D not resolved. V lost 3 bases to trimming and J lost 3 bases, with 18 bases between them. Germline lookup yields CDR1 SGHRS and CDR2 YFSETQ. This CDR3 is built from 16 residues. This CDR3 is CASSSGAGFNKETQYF. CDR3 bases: TGCGCCAGCAGCTCGGGTGCCGGGTTCAACAAAGAGACCCAGTACTTC.

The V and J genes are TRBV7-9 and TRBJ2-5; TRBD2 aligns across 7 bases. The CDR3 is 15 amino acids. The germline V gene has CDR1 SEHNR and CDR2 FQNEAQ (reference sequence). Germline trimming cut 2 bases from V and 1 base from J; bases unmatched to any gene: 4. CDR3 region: CASSLLPSGQETQYF. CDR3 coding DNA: TGTGCCAGCAGCTTACTGCCTAGCGGCCAAGAGACCCAGTACTTC.

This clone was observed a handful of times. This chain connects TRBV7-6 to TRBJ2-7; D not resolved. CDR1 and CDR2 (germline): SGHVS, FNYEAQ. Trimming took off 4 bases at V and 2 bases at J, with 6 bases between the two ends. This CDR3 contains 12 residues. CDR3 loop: CASSYYPYEQYF. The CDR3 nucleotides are TGTGCCAGCAGCTATTACCCCTACGAGCAGTACTTC.

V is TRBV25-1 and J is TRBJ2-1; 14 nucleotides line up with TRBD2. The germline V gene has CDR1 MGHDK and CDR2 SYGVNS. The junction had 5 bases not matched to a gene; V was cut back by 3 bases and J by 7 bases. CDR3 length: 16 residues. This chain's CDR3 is CASSDGTSGSRNEQFF. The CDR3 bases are TGTGCCAGCAGTGACGGGACTAGCGGGAGCAGGAATGAGCAGTTCTTC.